The 21 T cell receptor beta chains reported below all come from one sample, sequenced in a study of shared clonotypes between healthy human individuals. The protocol was immunoSEQ multiplex PCR, while the TCRdb copy is restricted to in-frame clones and leaves out a portion. The sample holds about 2 million clones; about 95% are singletons and the top ten take 1% to 1.5%. CD8 cells classed as naive were CD45RO-negative and positively selected for CCR7, excluding terminally differentiated effector memory CD45RA+ cells. Sequencing was carried out using naive CD8+ T cells sorted from blood. These receptors all come from a man between 18 and 35 years old in good health.

The chain uses TRBV7-2 and TRBJ2-7; tentative D call: TRBD1 (5 bases). The length of the CDR3 is 16 residues. Germline V gene sequence: CDR1 SGHTA, CDR2 FQGNSA. Trimming left V 4 bases short and J 6 bases short, with 22 bases between. Here the CDR3 reads CASSSTSDTLLSEQYF. Written as DNA, the CDR3 is TGTGCCAGCAGCTCCACCTCGGACACGCTCCTATCCGAGCAGTACTTC.

With regard to this clone: Additional DNA sequences in this sample encode the identical CDR3. The chain uses TRBV5-6 and TRBJ2-7, with D unresolved. CDR1 is SGHDT, CDR2 YYEEEE, per germline. V was clipped by 1 base and J by 2 bases, with 4 bases between them. This CDR3 spans 12 amino acids. The CDR3 DNA reads as TGTGCCAGCAGCTTGTCGCCCTACGAGCAGTACTTC. This gives the protein CASSLSPYEQYF.

Turning to this clone: Other nucleotide sequences from this sample produce the same CDR3. The chain employs TRBV9 and TRBJ2-1, with 7 bases that match TRBD1. Germline loops: CDR1 SGDLS, CDR2 YYNGEE. The junction had 1 base not matched to a gene; V was cut back by 1 base and J by 6 bases. The CDR3 is made up of 13 amino acids. In DNA, the CDR3 is TGTGCCAGCAGCGTATGGGACAGCAATGAGCAGTTCTTC. This sequence encodes CASSVWDSNEQFF.

The rearrangement joins TRBV28 to TRBJ2-4, with 8 bases matching TRBD2. This CDR3 comprises 13 residues. The V segment lost 8 bases and the J segment 8 bases; nucleotides outside the gene matches: 8. Germline loops: CDR1 MDHEN, CDR2 SYDVKM. The CDR3, as DNA: TGTGCCAGCGGCCCGGGACTAGTTGACATTCAGTACTTC. This sequence encodes CASGPGLVDIQYF.

The chain has TRBV4-2 and TRBJ1-4; D not resolved. There are 15 residues in the CDR3. From germline, CDR1 is LGHNA and CDR2 YNFKEQ. Between the trimmed V and J ends, which lost 1 base and 2 bases, there was a span of 8 bases. CDR3 sequence reads: CASSQGGGTNEKLFF. The CDR3 coding sequence is TGTGCCAGCAGCCAAGGGGGAGGGACTAATGAAAAACTGTTTTTT.

CDR3 sequence: CASSPLGGGSSYEQYF. The DNA for the CDR3 is TGTGCCAGCAGCCCCCTTGGCGGGGGCTCCTCCTACGAGCAGTACTTC. The chain uses TRBV13 and TRBJ2-7, with D maybe TRBD2 (7 bases). Trimming took 5 bases from V and 0 from J, leaving 17 bases between them. Germline CDR1 and CDR2: PRHDT and FYEKMQ (reference sequence). The CDR3 has 16 residues.

The chain recombines TRBV30 with TRBJ2-5; D is undetermined. The germline CDR1 and CDR2 sequences are GTSNPN and SVGIG (reference sequence). The CDR3 loop spans 15 amino acids. Trimming shortened V by 3 bases and J by 1 base, and 15 bases separated the two germline ends. CDR3 residues: CAWSLRPGPQETQYF. In DNA form, the CDR3 reads TGTGCCTGGAGCCTCCGGCCAGGACCCCAAGAGACCCAGTACTTC.

The chain joins TRBV7-6 to TRBJ1-4; 9 bases are shared with TRBD1. Germline CDR1 is SGHVS and CDR2 is FNYEAQ. The junction had 5 bases not matched to a gene; V was cut back by 5 bases and J by 7 bases. The CDR3 has 14 amino acids. The CDR3 region is CASSPDRGSEKLFF. CDR3 nucleotide sequence: TGTGCCAGCAGCCCGGACAGGGGAAGTGAAAAACTGTTTTTT. The full variable domain, its missing parts supplied by reference TRBV7-6 and TRBJ1-4, is GAGVSQSPRYKVTKRGQDVALRCDPISGHVSLYWYRQALGQGPEFLTYFNYEAQQDKSGLPNDRFSAERPEGSISTLTIQRTEQRDSAMYRCASSPDRGSEKLFFGSGTQLSVL.

This chain links TRBV4-1 with TRBJ1-1; possible D gene TRBD1, 5 bases. V was cut by 5 bases and J by 1 base, with 11 bases left in between. Germline CDR1 and CDR2: MGHRA and YSYEKL. The CDR3 is 14 amino acids. The chain's CDR3 is CASSEGQGNTEAFF. The CDR3, as DNA: TGCGCCAGCAGCGAAGGCCAGGGGAACACTGAAGCTTTCTTT.

In this sample, this clone turned up once. CDR3 DNA sequence: TGTGCCAGCAGCGGGGACATCTCCTACGAGCAGTACTTC. It translates to CASSGDISYEQYF. J is TRBJ2-7 and V is TRBV27; D might be TRBD1 (6 bases). The CDR3 totals 13 residues. Between the trimmed V and J ends, which lost 6 bases and 0 bases, there was a span of 9 bases. Germline V lookup: CDR1 MNHEY, CDR2 SMNVEV (reference sequence).

The chain links TRBV27 to TRBJ2-1, with 7 nucleotides matching TRBD2. The CDR3 is made up of 14 amino acids. V trimming: 7 bases; J trimming: 5 bases; junction bases outside the gene matches: 8. CDR1 is MNHEY, CDR2 SMNVEV, per germline (reference sequence). The CDR3: CASTLTSEHNEQFF. The CDR3 DNA reads as TGTGCCAGCACCCTAACTAGCGAGCACAATGAGCAGTTCTTC.

The chain employs TRBV4-1 and TRBJ2-7, with unresolved D. Germline V gene lookup returns CDR1 MGHRA and CDR2 YSYEKL. The CDR3 contains 15 residues. The V end lost 4 bases, the J end lost 1 base, and 14 bases lay between the germline ends. The CDR3 sequence is CASSPGPHSSYEQYF. In DNA form, the CDR3 reads TGCGCCAGCAGCCCCGGACCACATAGTTCCTACGAGCAGTACTTC.

In the case of this clone: A read error may produce the germline difference seen at one junction end. V gene TRBV4-1 combines with J gene TRBJ2-4; D remains unclear. There are 13 residues in the CDR3. From germline, CDR1 is MGHRA and CDR2 YSYEKL. CDR3 bases: TGCGCCAGCAGCCAAGGAGCGCGTGGACCCTGGGACTTC. Translated, it gives CASSQGARGPWDF.

The chain carries TRBV5-6 and TRBJ2-7, with 10 bases lining up with TRBD1. The CDR3 runs 13 residues. Germline V gene lookup returns CDR1 SGHDT and CDR2 YYEEEE. V gave up 7 bases and J gave up 3 bases; unmatched junction bases: 4. The CDR3 DNA follows: TGTGCCAGCGGGGGGACAGGGGACTACGAGCAGTACTTC. Its translation: CASGGTGDYEQYF.

V gene TRBV27 combines with J gene TRBJ2-1, with TRBD2 matching over 11 bases. The J segment lost 9 bases and the V segment lost 1 base, leaving 5 bases of the junction unmatched. CDR1 and CDR2 from the germline V gene are MNHEY and SMNVEV (reference sequence). The CDR3 length is 15 residues. In DNA, the CDR3 is TGTGCCAGCAGTTTATTAGTAGCGGGGGGGCCTGAGCAGTTCTTC. It yields the protein CASSLLVAGGPEQFF.

The chain has TRBV15 and TRBJ1-2, with a weak D call TRBD1 (5 bases). Trimming removed 5 bases at V and 4 bases at J, with 20 bases between. This CDR3 has 16 residues. The germline CDR1 and CDR2 sequences are LNHNV and YYDKDF (reference sequence). The CDR3 DNA is TGTGCCACCAGCGGGACTTCTCAAGATGATCCCTATGGCTACACCTTC. Amino acids: CATSGTSQDDPYGYTF.

For this clone: Other DNA sequences in this specimen translate into the identical CDR3. This chain joins TRBV6-5 and TRBJ1-1; 9 positions agree with TRBD1. Germline CDR1 reads MNHEY; CDR2 reads SVGAGI. The CDR3 runs 14 residues. Unmatched junction bases numbered 3, after V lost 3 bases and J lost 4 bases. The CDR3 region has the DNA TGTGCCAGCAGTTATGGGACAGGGAGCACTGAAGCTTTCTTT. Amino acid sequence: CASSYGTGSTEAFF.

This chain joins TRBV9 and TRBJ2-1, with 10 nucleotides matching TRBD2. Unmatched junction bases numbered 11, after V lost 4 bases and J lost 7 bases. This CDR3 is built from 16 residues. CDR1 and CDR2 from the germline V gene are SGDLS and YYNGEE. In DNA form, the CDR3 reads TGTGCCAGCAGCTACGACTTCAGCGGGAGGGTAAATGAGCAGTTCTTC. It specifies CASSYDFSGRVNEQFF.

The chain couples TRBV5-8 to TRBJ1-4; D might be TRBD1 (6 bases). From germline, CDR1 is SGHTS and CDR2 YDEGEE. Trimming shortened V by 4 bases and J by 13 bases, and 14 bases separated the two germline ends. The CDR3 has 12 residues. As DNA, the CDR3 is TGTGCCAGCAGCACGGGGGGCGGAAGACTGTTTTTT. This encodes CASSTGGGRLFF.

As to this clone: The same CDR3 also results from other DNA sequences found in this sample. This rearrangement joins TRBV27 to TRBJ1-2, with D unresolved. Trimming pared 2 bases from V and 0 bases from J, leaving 7 bases between. This CDR3 has 14 residues. CDR1 is MNHEY, CDR2 SMNVEV, per germline (reference sequence). The CDR3 bases are TGTGCCAGCAGTTTAGTGGGCACTAACTATGGCTACACCTTC. It specifies CASSLVGTNYGYTF.

This chain joins TRBV19 and TRBJ1-4; no firm D call. Germline values: CDR1 LNHDA, CDR2 SQIVND (reference sequence). V lost 11 bases and J lost 4, with 23 bases in between. The CDR3 is 16 amino acids. CDR3 DNA sequence: TGTGCCTGTAAGAAGGAAGGAGGACCACTTAATGAAAAACTGTTTTTT. Translating gives CACKKEGGPLNEKLFF.